This T cell receptor (beta chain) is from a study of T cell responses to AZD1222 COVID-19 vaccine. Clones were read by immunoSEQ multiplex PCR, and TCRdb kept only the in-frame ones, dropping some. The sample includes tens of thousands of clones, roughly 78% of them seen just once. The CDR3 contains 17 residues. Germline lookup yields CDR1 SGHAT and CDR2 FQNNGV. The V end was cut by 7 bases, the J end by 2 bases, with 23 bases between. The starting material was peripheral blood, obtained on day 0 of AZD1222 vaccination. This receptor was taken from an adult in good health. The chain couples TRBV11-2 to TRBJ2-5; TRBD1 or TRBD2 may be the D gene (6 bases each). DNA of the CDR3: TGTGCCAGCAACCCCGTACTGCTAGTAGGGGGGCAAGAGACCCAGTACTTC. It yields the protein CASNPVLLVGGQETQYF.